A single sample gave rise to the 27 T cell receptor beta chains below, sequenced in a study of tissue T cells after allogeneic stem cell transplantation. Using immunoSEQ multiplex PCR, the repertoire was profiled, and TCRdb retains in-frame clones only, with some absent. The sample has about 28,000 clones, over 75% seen once. Sequencing used blood, obtained before transplantation. The receptors shown here come from a woman between 18 and 55 years old who later had graft-versus-host disease after an allogeneic stem cell transplant.

The chain carries TRBV28 and TRBJ2-7, with D uncertain. CDR3 length: 16 amino acids. CDR1 is MDHEN and CDR2 is SYDVKM in the germline V gene. With 3 bases removed from V and 2 bases from J, the gap between germline ends came to 17 bases. As DNA, the CDR3 is TGTGCCAGCAGTTTTGAGCCCGGCCAGGTTACCTACGAGCAGTACTTC. It codes for CASSFEPGQVTYEQYF.

This chain connects TRBV7-9 to TRBJ1-1, with 7 positions matching TRBD1. After removal of 3 bases from V and 5 bases from J, the junction contained 9 bases not matched to a gene. The CDR3 has 15 residues. Looked up from germline, CDR1 is SEHNR and CDR2 is FQNEAQ (reference sequence). CDR3 loop: CASSLGQGGSTEAFF. In nucleotides, the CDR3 is TGTGCCAGCAGCTTGGGTCAGGGGGGGAGTACTGAAGCTTTCTTT.

This sequence joins TRBV27 and TRBJ2-7, with no clear D. The CDR3 runs to 13 residues. Trimming took 4 bases from V and 0 from J, leaving 7 bases between them. Germline V CDR1 and CDR2: MNHEY, SMNVEV (reference sequence). CDR3 in amino acids: CASSSGDSYEQYF. CDR3 nucleotide sequence: TGTGCCAGCAGTTCGGGTGACTCCTACGAGCAGTACTTC.

V is TRBV6-2 or TRBV6-3 and J is TRBJ2-7; 7 bases are a match to TRBD1. Germline CDR1 reads MNHEY; CDR2 reads SVGEGT. The CDR3 covers 14 residues. Trimming took 5 bases from V and 3 from J; bases not matched to a gene: 7. CDR3 amino acids: CASSRQGPYYEQYF. CDR3 DNA: TGTGCCAGCAGTCGACAGGGCCCTTACTACGAGCAGTACTTC.

This clone was seen more than once but under ten times. This chain uses TRBV30 with TRBJ2-7; D is possibly TRBD1 or TRBD2 (5 bases each). This CDR3 comprises 16 residues. V was pared by 0 bases and J by 1 base, with 16 bases between. Germline V lookup: CDR1 GTSNPN, CDR2 SVGIG (reference sequence). The chain's CDR3 is CAWSVNRGAESYEQYF. Written as DNA, the CDR3 is TGTGCCTGGAGTGTAAACCGGGGCGCTGAATCCTACGAGCAGTACTTC. Full variable domain (rest looked up from reference TRBV30 and TRBJ2-7): SQTIHQWPATLVQPVGSPLSLECTVEGTSNPNLYWYRQAAGRGLQLLFYSVGIGQISSEVPQNLSASRPQDRQFILSSKKLLLSDSGFYLCAWSVNRGAESYEQYFGPGTRLTVT.

The chain employs TRBV4-1 and TRBJ2-7; the D gene is possibly TRBD2 (5 bases). Germline CDR1 reads MGHRA; CDR2 reads YSYEKL. Deletions cut 4 bases from V and 5 bases from J, with 15 bases between. The CDR3 has 14 residues. In DNA, the CDR3 is TGCGCCAGCAGCCCCCTCCGGGGTATCGACGAGCAGTACTTC. Encoded protein: CASSPLRGIDEQYF.

V usage is TRBV18 and J usage is TRBJ2-7, with 8 bases that match TRBD1. The CDR3 totals 13 residues. The germline V gene has CDR1 KGHSH and CDR2 LQKENI. The V segment lost 3 bases and the J segment 5 bases; nucleotides outside the gene matches: 3. DNA of the CDR3: TGTGCCAGCTCACCTGGACAGGGCAACGAGCAGTACTTC. Translating gives CASSPGQGNEQYF.

The chain has TRBV18 and TRBJ2-7; 8 bases agree with TRBD2. Trimming at V came to 2 bases and at J to 5 bases, leaving 11 bases not matched to a gene. In germline, CDR1 is KGHSH, CDR2 LQKENI. This CDR3 is 16 amino acids long. As DNA, the CDR3 is TGTGCCAGCTCACCAAGGTTAGCGGGAAACCTGGACGAGCAGTACTTC. Translated, it gives CASSPRLAGNLDEQYF. The full variable domain, completed using reference TRBV18 and TRBJ2-7, is NAGVMQNPRHLVRRRGQEARLRCSPMKGHSHVYWYRQLPEEGLKFMVYLQKENIIDESGMPKERFSAEFPKEGPSILRIQQVVRGDSAAYFCASSPRLAGNLDEQYFGPGTRLTVT.

The chain combines TRBV19 with TRBJ2-5; 8 bases map to TRBD1. The CDR3 contains 14 residues. After removal of 5 bases from V and 9 bases from J, the junction contained 11 bases not matched to a gene. In germline, CDR1 is LNHDA, CDR2 SQIVND (reference sequence). Written as DNA, the CDR3 is TGTGCCAGTAGTCCCGGACAGGGCCGGTGGGCCCAGTACTTC. Its protein product is CASSPGQGRWAQYF.

This sequence joins TRBV18 and TRBJ1-3, with 7 positions matching TRBD1. The CDR3 has 15 residues. V was clipped by 2 bases and J by 2 bases; unmatched bases: 3. Germline V lookup: CDR1 KGHSH, CDR2 LQKENI. As DNA, the CDR3 is TGTGCCAGCTCACCAACTACAGGGGCTGGAAACACCATATATTTT. The encoded protein is CASSPTTGAGNTIYF.

This chain joins TRBV10-3 and TRBJ1-3; D gene uncertain. Trimming removed 10 bases at V and 0 bases at J, with 10 bases between. Germline-derived CDR1 and CDR2 are ENHRY and SYGVKD. The CDR3 covers 13 residues. CDR3 sequence (DNA): TGTGCCACCGGGATAGGCTCTGGAAACACCATATATTTT. Its protein product is CATGIGSGNTIYF.

The chain is built from TRBV9 and TRBJ2-7; D is ambiguous. Trimming stripped 3 bases from V and 3 bases from J, with 16 bases between. The germline gives CDR1 SGDLS, CDR2 YYNGEE. The CDR3 runs 15 residues. The CDR3 reads CASSGVNLGFYEQYF. The DNA for the CDR3 is TGTGCCAGCAGCGGAGTTAATCTGGGCTTCTACGAGCAGTACTTC.

This rearrangement joins TRBV20-1 to TRBJ2-7; tentatively, D is TRBD1 (5 bases). CDR1 DFQATT and CDR2 SNEGSKA come from the germline V gene (reference sequence). Trimming took off 5 bases at V and 6 bases at J, with 11 bases between the two ends. The CDR3 has 11 amino acids. CDR3 amino acids: CSAARQGEQYF. Here the CDR3 DNA reads TGCAGTGCTGCTAGGCAGGGCGAGCAGTACTTC.

The rearrangement joins TRBV7-9 to TRBJ2-1, with 10 bases lining up with TRBD2. CDR1 and CDR2 from the germline V gene are SEHNR and FQNEAQ (reference sequence). The ends lost 8 bases at V and 6 bases at J; junction bases unmatched: 4. The CDR3 totals 13 residues. In DNA form, the CDR3 reads TGTGCCAGCCAAAAGCGGGGGGGCAATGAGCAGTTCTTC. This translates into CASQKRGGNEQFF.

The table lists this clone with a count of one. The V call is TRBV7-9, the J call TRBJ1-1; D is ambiguous. CDR3 length equals 14 residues. The germline gives CDR1 SEHNR, CDR2 FQNEAQ (reference sequence). V was pared by 1 base and J by 2 bases, with 8 bases between. The CDR3 coding sequence is TGTGCCAGCAGCTTAGACTGGGTAAACACTGAAGCTTTCTTT. The encoded protein is CASSLDWVNTEAFF.

The V call is TRBV10-3, the J call TRBJ1-2, with D possibly TRBD1 on 5 matching bases. CDR1 and CDR2 (germline): ENHRY, SYGVKD. This CDR3 is built from 14 residues. With 0 bases removed from V and 7 bases from J, the gap between germline ends came to 12 bases. In nucleotides, the CDR3 is TGTGCCATCAGTGAGTCGGGGGTGTTGGCTGGCTACACCTTC. Its protein product is CAISESGVLAGYTF.

The gene calls are TRBV6-5 and TRBJ2-7; the D gene is possibly TRBD2 (6 bases). The CDR3 contains 15 residues. V lost 2 bases, J lost 3 bases, and 14 bases lay in between. Germline CDR1 and CDR2: MNHEY and SVGAGI. The CDR3: CASSYVGHGSYEQYF. The CDR3 DNA is TGTGCCAGCAGTTACGTGGGGCACGGGAGCTACGAGCAGTACTTC.

The V call is TRBV5-1, the J call TRBJ2-7, with a tentative D call TRBD2 (5 bases). With 0 bases removed from V and 0 bases from J, the gap between germline ends came to 10 bases. Germline V gene lookup returns CDR1 SGHRS and CDR2 YFSETQ. CDR3 length: 15 residues. CDR3 DNA sequence: TGCGCCAGCAGCTTGGGCGGACTTAGCTCCTACGAGCAGTACTTC. Translating it yields CASSLGGLSSYEQYF.

The rearrangement links TRBV6-5 to TRBJ2-7, with a possible D match to TRBD2 (5 bases). V lost 6 bases and J lost 2, with 11 bases in between. This CDR3 is built from 13 residues. CDR1 and CDR2 from the germline V gene are MNHEY and SVGAGI. In DNA form, the CDR3 reads TGTGCCAGCAGACGACCCGGGGCCTACGAGCAGTACTTC. This encodes CASRRPGAYEQYF.

The chain has TRBV6-5 and TRBJ1-1; a weak D match, TRBD1 (5 bases). Trimming pared 5 bases from V and 0 bases from J, leaving 10 bases between. The CDR3 spans 14 residues. The germline gives CDR1 MNHEY, CDR2 SVGAGI. DNA of the CDR3: TGTGCCAGCAGTCCGACAGACCTGAACACTGAAGCTTTCTTT. Its translation is CASSPTDLNTEAFF.

The chain joins TRBV5-6 to TRBJ1-2; D call uncertain. Trimming pared 3 bases from V and 5 bases from J, leaving 11 bases between. The CDR3 has 13 residues. CDR1 is SGHDT, CDR2 YYEEEE, per germline. The CDR3 region has the DNA TGTGCCAGCAGCTGGGCTGGGTCGTATGGCTACACCTTC. It translates to CASSWAGSYGYTF.

This chain joins TRBV5-1 and TRBJ2-1; 14 bases line up with TRBD2. CDR1 is SGHRS, CDR2 YFSETQ, per germline. The trim removed 2 bases at V and 4 bases at J, leaving 2 bases unmatched. The CDR3 is made up of 16 amino acids. The CDR3 sequence: CASSLWTSGRYNEQFF. The DNA of the CDR3 is TGCGCCAGCAGCTTATGGACTAGCGGGAGGTACAATGAGCAGTTCTTC.

The V gene is TRBV2, the J gene TRBJ2-1, with a tentative D call TRBD2 (6 bases). The V gene lost 2 bases and the J gene lost 9 bases, with 23 bases spanning the gap. The V gene's germline CDR1 is SNHLY and CDR2 FYNNEI. This CDR3 spans 17 amino acids. The CDR3 region is CASSELGGRNEAPEQFF. As DNA, the CDR3 is TGTGCCAGCAGTGAATTAGGTGGGAGGAACGAGGCTCCTGAGCAGTTCTTC.

This clone was seen only a few times. In DNA, the CDR3 is TGTGCCAGCAGCCCAGGACAGGGGAGCGACGAGCAGTACTTC. Translating gives CASSPGQGSDEQYF. The V gene is TRBV7-9, the J gene TRBJ2-7; 9 bases are a match to TRBD1. V was pared by 5 bases and J by 5 bases, with 7 bases of the junction left unmatched. From germline, CDR1 is SEHNR and CDR2 FQNEAQ (reference sequence). The CDR3 totals 14 residues. The whole variable domain, remainder taken from reference TRBV7-9 and TRBJ2-7, is DTGVSQNPRHKITKRGQNVTFRCDPISEHNRLYWYRQTLGQGPEFLTYFQNEAQLEKSRLLSDRFSAERPKGSFSTLEIQRTEQGDSAMYLCASSPGQGSDEQYFGPGTRLTVT.

V gene TRBV16 combines with J gene TRBJ1-6, with TRBD1 matching over 7 bases. The V and J ends lost 4 bases and 6 bases, in that order; junction bases with no gene match: 6. Per germline, CDR1 KGHSY and CDR2 FQNENV. This CDR3 is built from 15 residues. CDR3 in DNA: TGTGCCAGCAGCCCCGGACAGGAGTTTAATTCACCCCTCCACTTT. It translates to CASSPGQEFNSPLHF.

This chain links TRBV27 with TRBJ2-1, with D perhaps assigned TRBD1 or TRBD2 (6 bases each). The CDR3 contains 13 residues. Trimming stripped 5 bases from V and 5 bases from J, with 10 bases between. The germline CDR1 and CDR2 sequences are MNHEY and SMNVEV (reference sequence). Written as DNA, the CDR3 is TGTGCCAGCAGTCCGGAGGGGGACAATGAGCAGTTCTTC. It codes for CASSPEGDNEQFF.

This chain joins TRBV27 and TRBJ1-1, with a weak D call TRBD1 (6 bases). Germline V CDR1 and CDR2: MNHEY, SMNVEV (reference sequence). V gave up 3 bases and J gave up 1 base, with 12 bases separating them. There are 15 residues in the CDR3. The CDR3 DNA reads TGTGCCAGCAGTTTTGGGGGCAAAGGGAACACTGAAGCTTTCTTT. Protein product: CASSFGGKGNTEAFF.